This T cell receptor (beta chain) was recovered during a study of shared T cell receptors in the human thymus. CDR1 and CDR2 (germline): SGHNT, YYREEE (reference sequence). The CDR3 has 16 amino acids. J gave up 1 base and V 4 bases, and 8 bases lay outside the gene matches. The method was immunoSEQ multiplex PCR; TCRdb's version includes in-frame clones alone and lacks a portion of them. This sample carries 720,000 or so clones, approximately 85% of them seen once, and the ten largest clones take 0.0095% to 0.011%. These data were also filed under a second study, of human thymus T cells. Per that study: Congenital heart defects were the reason for the corrective surgery that the donors, healthy Finnish infants, were having. Obtained as resections during corrective heart surgery, the thymus tissue was then studied. Across thymic and blood repertoires, the usage of V and J genes appeared to be biased. A high degree of thymic repertoire overlap among unrelated individuals was reported in related research.

This TCR was sampled from a girl younger than two with a congenital heart defect. The chain recombines TRBV5-4 with TRBJ2-3; 8 bases fit TRBD2. The sequencing input was thymocytes. The CDR3 nucleotides are TGTGCCAGCAGCCCCCGCGGTAGCGGGGGCACAGATACGCAGTATTTT. The encoded protein is CASSPRGSGGTDTQYF.